This passage covers 25 T cell receptor beta chains from one sample sequenced in a study of CXCR3-negative and CXCR3-positive naive CD8 T cells. TRB cDNA was prepared as libraries by UMI-labeled 5' RACE. Each CDR3 protein gets one entry in TCRdb, which reprocessed the 5' RACE reads and gives no DNA. The sample includes tens of thousands of distinct CDR3 sequences. Sequencing input: memory CD8+ T cells from blood. These receptors were taken from a human donor in good health. Some clones in this sample may be carry-over from other donors' samples.

This sequence joins TRBV6-2 or TRBV6-3 and TRBJ1-1. The CDR3 length is 15 residues. Germline V CDR1 and CDR2: MNHEY, SVGEGT. CDR3 region: CASSYSEKVNTEAFF.

The CDR3: CASSFPGGTSDSEQFF. V usage is TRBV7-3 and J usage is TRBJ2-1; there is no DNA to check the TCRdb D call of TRBD2. The CDR3 loop spans 16 amino acids. The germline CDR1 and CDR2 sequences are SGHTA and FQGTGA.

The rearrangement links TRBV4-3 to TRBJ2-7; TCRdb outputs TRBD1, but without DNA this stays unchecked. The CDR3 totals 16 residues. Germline assignment: CDR1 LGHNA and CDR2 YSLEER. The chain's CDR3 is CASSQESGTGPHEQYF.

This clonotype counts as medium-sized by frequency. The gene calls are TRBV29-1 and TRBJ1-2. The germline V gene encodes CDR1 SQVTM and CDR2 ANQGSEA. The length of the CDR3 is 11 residues. The CDR3 sequence is CSVGVDYGYTF.

V gene TRBV27 combines with J gene TRBJ2-7; TCRdb lists TRBD2, though no DNA is available to test this call. This CDR3 contains 18 residues. Germline V CDR1 and CDR2: MNHEY, SMNVEV (reference sequence). The CDR3 here is CASSPIGTSGGVSYEQYF.

This chain uses TRBV29-1 with TRBJ1-3. This CDR3 spans 15 amino acids. Germline CDR1 is SQVTM and CDR2 is ANQGSEA. The CDR3 sequence: CSVALDDYSGNTIYF.

V usage is TRBV4-3 and J usage is TRBJ2-7; absent DNA, TCRdb's TRBD2 call cannot be checked. CDR1 is LGHNA and CDR2 is YSLEER in the germline V gene. The CDR3 covers 16 residues. CDR3 protein: CASSQDRGPGLYEQYF.

J is TRBJ2-1 and V is TRBV7-2; the D call from TCRdb, TRBD1, cannot be confirmed without DNA. The CDR3 spans 15 residues. Germline loops: CDR1 SGHTA, CDR2 FQGNSA. Here the CDR3 reads CASSLVKFKGGEQFF.

The rearrangement joins TRBV29-1 to TRBJ1-1; TCRdb lists TRBD1, though no DNA is available to test this call. Germline-derived CDR1 and CDR2 are SQVTM and ANQGSEA. The length of the CDR3 is 13 residues. The CDR3 spells CSGENRADTEAFF. The variable domain in full, completed from reference TRBV29-1 and TRBJ1-1, reads SAVISQKPSRDICQRGTSLTIQCQVDSQVTMMFWYRQQPGQSLTLIATANQGSEATYESGFVIDKFPISRPNLTFSTLTVSNMSPEDSSIYLCSGENRADTEAFFGQGTRLTVV.

This sequence joins TRBV7-9 and TRBJ1-6; the D gene TCRdb calls, TRBD1, cannot be checked with no DNA. The CDR3 extends over 14 amino acids. Germline-derived CDR1 and CDR2 are SEHNR and FQNEAQ (reference sequence). The CDR3 sequence is CASSLVIGDSPLHF.

V and J are TRBV28 and TRBJ2-7. This CDR3 has 14 amino acids. The germline V gene has CDR1 MDHEN and CDR2 SYDVKM. The CDR3 loop reads CASSLYQATYEQYF.

This sequence joins TRBV7-6 and TRBJ1-2; checking the TCRdb D call of TRBD1 is not possible without DNA. Germline V gene lookup returns CDR1 SGHVS and CDR2 FNYEAQ. This CDR3 contains 15 residues. CDR3 residues: CASSLALGVNYGYTF.

The gene calls are TRBV19 and TRBJ2-1; TCRdb's D call of TRBD2 is untestable without DNA. Per germline, CDR1 LNHDA and CDR2 SQIVND (reference sequence). The CDR3 sequence is 17 residues long. The CDR3 sequence: CASTWGTSGDPYNEQFF.

The chain recombines TRBV29-1 with TRBJ2-7; the TCRdb call, TRBD1, lacks DNA for checking. Looked up from germline, CDR1 is SQVTM and CDR2 is ANQGSEA. The CDR3 loop spans 12 amino acids. The CDR3 protein is CSGGQGAYEQYF.

This chain's CDR3 is CASSLYESAYNEQFF. The chain is built from TRBV7-2 and TRBJ2-1. CDR3 length: 15 amino acids. In germline, CDR1 is SGHTA, CDR2 FQGNSA.

V and J are TRBV27 and TRBJ2-7; the TCRdb D gene call, TRBD1, has no DNA to confirm it. The CDR3 consists of 14 residues. CDR1 is MNHEY, CDR2 SMNVEV, per germline (reference sequence). This CDR3 reads CASSFGTGPYEQYF.

The chain couples TRBV7-9 to TRBJ1-1; TCRdb gives TRBD1 as the D gene, but with no DNA this cannot be confirmed. This CDR3 contains 13 residues. Germline CDR1 SEHNR, CDR2 FQNEAQ (reference sequence). CDR3 sequence: CASADRALAEAFF.

The genes are TRBV7-9 and TRBJ2-1; TCRdb gives TRBD1 as the D gene, but with no DNA this cannot be confirmed. This CDR3 is 13 amino acids long. The germline V gene has CDR1 SEHNR and CDR2 FQNEAQ (reference sequence). This chain's CDR3 is CASSPGTDNEQFF.

This rearrangement joins TRBV25-1 to TRBJ2-1; without DNA, the TCRdb call of TRBD2 cannot be checked. From germline, CDR1 is MGHDK and CDR2 SYGVNS. CDR3 size: 14 residues. The CDR3 reads CASSTSGGLNEQFF.

The chain carries TRBV4-1 and TRBJ2-7; TCRdb calls TRBD1, which cannot be checked without DNA. Germline assignment: CDR1 MGHRA and CDR2 YSYEKL. There are 15 residues in the CDR3. The CDR3 reads CASSQVQGKVYEQYF.

This chain uses TRBV7-9 with TRBJ2-5; TCRdb indicates TRBD1, and absent DNA this call remains unverified. The CDR3 covers 15 residues. CDR1 and CDR2 (germline): SEHNR, FQNEAQ (reference sequence). This CDR3 is CASSFDDRGGETQYF.

This chain joins TRBV29-1 and TRBJ2-1; TCRdb names TRBD2, which stays unverified in the absence of DNA. CDR3 length: 14 residues. Germline assignment: CDR1 SQVTM and CDR2 ANQGSEA. This CDR3 reads CSVEVGDIGDEQFF.

The chain is built from TRBV4-1 and TRBJ2-2; lacking DNA, the TRBD1 call made by TCRdb goes unchecked. The CDR3 is 15 amino acids. Germline values: CDR1 MGHRA, CDR2 YSYEKL. This CDR3 reads CASSPGQGATGELFF.

The chain recombines TRBV27 with TRBJ2-1; the TCRdb D gene call, TRBD2, has no DNA to confirm it. The CDR3 totals 16 residues. In germline, CDR1 is MNHEY, CDR2 SMNVEV (reference sequence). The CDR3 sequence is CASRSLGGPLANEQFF.

The J gene is TRBJ2-7, the V gene TRBV28; TCRdb's D call, TRBD1, is unchecked because there is no DNA. The CDR3 consists of 16 residues. The germline gives CDR1 MDHEN, CDR2 SYDVKM. The CDR3 sequence is CASSWGTGGFSYEQYF.